The 21 T cell receptor beta chains reported below all come from one sample, sequenced in a study of cytomegalovirus exposure and HLA in healthy donors. Both 60 Vbeta primers and 13 Jbeta primers went into the PCR. TCRdb's table, derived via immunoSEQ multiplex PCR, lists solely in-frame clones and lacks some. The table shows around 170,000 clones, with about 80% occurring only once. Sequencing input: PBMCs. Receptor source: a man in his forties in good health and CMV-seronegative.

The chain recombines TRBV7-9 with TRBJ2-1; D uncertain. The CDR3 spans 11 residues. The V end lost 2 bases, the J end lost 7 bases, and 3 bases lay between the germline ends. Germline V gives CDR1 SEHNR, CDR2 FQNEAQ (reference sequence). The chain's CDR3 is CASSLLNEQFF. The CDR3, as DNA: TGTGCCAGCAGCTTACTGAATGAGCAGTTCTTC.

V gene TRBV5-1 combines with J gene TRBJ1-2; TRBD1 might be the D (5 bases). CDR3 length: 13 residues. V lost 4 bases, J lost 4 bases, and 11 bases lay in between. Germline V gene data show CDR1 as SGHRS and CDR2 as YFSETQ. CDR3 loop: CASSQGGTYGYTF. CDR3 in DNA: TGCGCCAGCAGCCAGGGAGGCACCTATGGCTACACCTTC.

The chain joins TRBV27 to TRBJ1-2; TRBD1 is a possible D gene (5 bases). With 2 bases removed from V and 7 bases from J, the gap between germline ends came to 11 bases. The CDR3 loop spans 13 amino acids. Germline assignment: CDR1 MNHEY and CDR2 SMNVEV (reference sequence). This CDR3 reads CASSLKGAGGYTF. CDR3 nucleotide sequence: TGTGCCAGCAGTTTAAAAGGGGCTGGTGGCTACACCTTC.

The chain joins TRBV6-4 to TRBJ2-1, with D perhaps matching TRBD1 (6 bases). CDR3 size: 15 residues. Trimming left V 3 bases short and J 0 bases short, with 9 bases between. Germline CDR1 and CDR2: MRHNA and SNTAGT. CDR3 protein: CASSDLQGSYNEQFF. The CDR3 region has the DNA TGTGCCAGCAGTGATCTACAGGGCTCCTACAATGAGCAGTTCTTC.

The chain is built from TRBV27 and TRBJ2-1, with TRBD2 as a possible D gene (6 bases). Germline V gene data show CDR1 as MNHEY and CDR2 as SMNVEV (reference sequence). This CDR3 region has 15 residues. The ends were cut back, 3 bases at V and 4 bases at J, with 13 bases in the middle. The DNA of the CDR3 is TGTGCCAGCAGTTTTGCGGAGGAGGGGTACAATGAGCAGTTCTTC. This translates into CASSFAEEGYNEQFF.

This clone turned up a few times. The chain combines TRBV4-2 with TRBJ1-2, with a tentative D call TRBD1 (6 bases). CDR3 length: 19 residues. V lost 1 base and J lost 1, with 22 bases in between. Germline V gene lookup returns CDR1 LGHNA and CDR2 YNFKEQ. The CDR3: CASSQASGANRDVNYGYTF. The CDR3, as DNA: TGTGCCAGCAGCCAAGCCTCAGGCGCTAACAGGGATGTTAACTATGGCTACACCTTC.

The J gene is TRBJ2-3, the V gene TRBV28; 14 bases agree with TRBD2. The CDR3 is made up of 15 amino acids. The V and J ends lost 7 bases and 4 bases, in that order; junction bases with no gene match: 4. CDR1 is MDHEN, CDR2 SYDVKM, per germline. Here the CDR3 DNA reads TGTGCCAGCACCGGACTAGCGGGAGGCCCAGATACGCAGTATTTT. Protein: CASTGLAGGPDTQYF.

This clone appeared once. The chain links TRBV7-2 to TRBJ1-2; D might be TRBD1 (5 bases). From germline, CDR1 is SGHTA and CDR2 FQGNSA. V was shortened by 2 bases and J by 3 bases, with 10 bases between the two germline ends. The CDR3 is 14 residues long. The CDR3: CASSLLGQDYGYTF. CDR3 bases: TGTGCCAGCAGCTTACTTGGACAAGACTATGGCTACACCTTC. Variable domain in full (rest from reference TRBV7-2 and TRBJ1-2): GAGVSQSPSNKVTEKGKDVELRCDPISGHTALYWYRQSLGQGLEFLIYFQGNSAPDKSGLPSDRFSAERTGGSVSTLTIQRTQQEDSAVYLCASSLLGQDYGYTFGSGTRLTVV.

This rearrangement joins TRBV5-4 to TRBJ2-1, with 13 nucleotides matching TRBD2. Looked up from germline, CDR1 is SGHNT and CDR2 is YYREEE (reference sequence). The V gene end was trimmed by 4 bases and the J gene end by 5 bases; junction bases not matched to a gene: 3. This CDR3 comprises 15 residues. The CDR3 DNA follows: TGTGCCAGCAGCGCCGGGACTAGCGGGGACAATGAGCAGTTCTTC. Amino acids: CASSAGTSGDNEQFF. The full variable domain, rest sourced from reference TRBV5-4 and TRBJ2-1, is ETGVTQSPTHLIKTRGQQVTLRCSSQSGHNTVSWYQQALGQGPQFIFQYYREEENGRGNFPPRFSGLQFPNYSSELNVNALELDDSALYLCASSAGTSGDNEQFFGPGTRLTVL.

The V gene is TRBV5-6, the J gene TRBJ2-7; tentatively, D is TRBD2 (5 bases). The CDR3 is 13 amino acids. Germline loops: CDR1 SGHDT, CDR2 YYEEEE. V was clipped by 4 bases and J by 2 bases, with 10 bases between them. In nucleotides, the CDR3 is TGTGCCAGCAGCCCCGGGATGACCTACGAGCAGTACGTC. It specifies CASSPGMTYEQYV.

The CDR3 loop reads CASSPGWPTNEKLFF. Here the CDR3 DNA reads TGTGCCAGCAGCCCCGGGTGGCCAACTAATGAAAAACTGTTTTTT. The chain combines TRBV2 with TRBJ1-4; D not resolved. CDR1 and CDR2 (germline): SNHLY, FYNNEI. The CDR3 sequence is 15 residues long. The V end was cut by 6 bases, the J end by 0 bases, with 11 bases between.

The CDR3 spells CAWRSGGGGQYF. The CDR3 DNA reads as TGTGCCTGGAGGTCGGGGGGAGGTGGGCAGTACTTC. The genes are TRBV30 and TRBJ2-7; 7 bases align to TRBD2. Germline V gene lookup returns CDR1 GTSNPN and CDR2 SVGIG (reference sequence). This CDR3 contains 12 residues. V lost 3 bases and J lost 9; bases outside the gene matches: 8.

This clone turned up a few times. J is TRBJ2-1 and V is TRBV9; 13 bases align to TRBD2. The CDR3 contains 18 residues. J gave up 5 bases and V 0 bases, and 8 bases lay outside the gene matches. The germline V gene has CDR1 SGDLS and CDR2 YYNGEE. DNA for the CDR3: TGTGCCAGCAGCGTAGGAACTAGCGGGAGGGGGGGCCACAATGAGCAGTTCTTC. It yields the protein CASSVGTSGRGGHNEQFF.

This chain joins TRBV9 and TRBJ2-2; 9 bases map to TRBD2. This CDR3 spans 16 amino acids. The V gene end was trimmed by 0 bases and the J gene end by 6 bases; junction bases not matched to a gene: 6. Germline V gene lookup returns CDR1 SGDLS and CDR2 YYNGEE. Written as DNA, the CDR3 is TGTGCCAGCAGCGTAGGAGTAGCGGGAGCCCCCGGGGAGCTGTTTTTT. Encoded protein: CASSVGVAGAPGELFF.

This clone came up once. V is TRBV10-3 and J is TRBJ1-2; D might be TRBD1 (6 bases). The CDR3 extends over 15 amino acids. Trimming stripped 0 bases from V and 4 bases from J, with 12 bases between. Germline values: CDR1 ENHRY, CDR2 SYGVKD. In DNA form, the CDR3 reads TGTGCCATCAGTGAGTCAGTAGGGGGTAGCTATGGCTACACCTTC. Translating it yields CAISESVGGSYGYTF.

This chain joins TRBV14 and TRBJ1-1; D remains unclear. Looked up from germline, CDR1 is SGHDN and CDR2 is FVKESK. V lost 0 bases to trimming and J lost 1 base, with 9 bases between them. CDR3 length: 15 residues. CDR3 region: CASSQDRGWNTEAFF. Written as DNA, the CDR3 is TGTGCCAGCAGCCAAGATAGAGGGTGGAACACTGAAGCTTTCTTT.

This sequence joins TRBV5-4 and TRBJ2-3, with D possibly being TRBD2 (7 bases). The CDR3 sequence is 11 residues long. The germline V gene has CDR1 SGHNT and CDR2 YYREEE (reference sequence). Trimming shortened V by 4 bases and J by 10 bases, and 10 bases separated the two germline ends. In nucleotides, the CDR3 is TGTGCCAGCAGCGAGGGGGGGGCGCAGTATTTT. Residues: CASSEGGAQYF.

The V and J genes are TRBV11-3 and TRBJ2-3, with 7 bases that match TRBD2. After removal of 0 bases from V and 5 bases from J, the junction contained 2 bases not matched to a gene. There are 14 residues in the CDR3. In germline, CDR1 is SGHNT, CDR2 YENEEA. The CDR3 protein is CASSLELAGDTQYF. In DNA, the CDR3 is TGTGCCAGCAGCTTAGAATTAGCGGGAGATACGCAGTATTTT.

The chain carries TRBV4-1 and TRBJ1-1; 7 nucleotides align to TRBD1. V dropped 2 bases and J dropped 0; count of bases not matched to a gene: 3. This CDR3 comprises 15 residues. The germline V gene has CDR1 MGHRA and CDR2 YSYEKL. The CDR3 DNA reads TGCGCCAGCAGCCAAACCGACAGGGTGAACACTGAAGCTTTCTTT. This gives the protein CASSQTDRVNTEAFF.

J is TRBJ1-4 and V is TRBV28, with D tentatively TRBD1 (6 bases). The CDR3 totals 15 residues. Looked up from germline, CDR1 is MDHEN and CDR2 is SYDVKM. V was trimmed by 4 bases and J by 4 bases, leaving 13 bases between them. The CDR3 loop is CASSSSTGLNEKLFF. The CDR3 bases are TGTGCCAGCAGTTCCTCCACAGGGCTTAATGAAAAACTGTTTTTT.

This clone has only a few counts. The chain links TRBV7-9 to TRBJ2-3; D remains unclear. V gave up 5 bases and J gave up 1 base, with 10 bases separating them. Germline V gene sequence: CDR1 SEHNR, CDR2 FQNEAQ (reference sequence). The CDR3 length is 14 residues. The CDR3 DNA sequence: TGTGCCAGCAGCCCCCAGGTCGGCACAGATACGCAGTATTTT. Amino acids: CASSPQVGTDTQYF. Together with reference TRBV7-9 and TRBJ2-3, the CDR3 gives the full variable domain: DTGVSQNPRHKITKRGQNVTFRCDPISEHNRLYWYRQTLGQGPEFLTYFQNEAQLEKSRLLSDRFSAERPKGSFSTLEIQRTEQGDSAMYLCASSPQVGTDTQYFGPGTRLTVL.